The subject of this entry is one T cell receptor (beta chain). The CDR3 is 14 residues long. Between the trimmed V and J ends, which lost 1 base and 2 bases, there was a span of 8 bases. Germline CDR1 reads SGHRS; CDR2 reads YFSETQ. The sample comes from a study of blood T cell repertoires in COVID-19. Whole-study context: T cells, B-cell-depleted T cells, or PBMCs provided the cDNA or gDNA that served as material.

Methods used by the authors: How many nucleated cells were present was estimated from reference gene primer amplification. Assay used: immunoSEQ multiplex PCR; TCRdb lists only in-frame clones, some missing. V and J calls and clone size are those listed in that table; D and trimming were worked out from the DNA. The sample includes hundreds of thousands of clones, 80% to 90% of them seen just once. Those enrolled, adults aged roughly 18 to 100 years, came from about two dozen US areas. What the recovered Cohort 3 donors had was two negative PCRs, clearance, or symptom resolution. V is TRBV5-1 and J is TRBJ2-3, with unresolved D. Input material: PBMCs or T cells enriched from blood (not recorded which). The TCR originated in a woman aged 45-65 years who had recovered from COVID-19. This CDR3 is CASSLLQNTDTQYF. The DNA for the CDR3 is TGCGCCAGCAGCTTGTTGCAGAACACAGATACGCAGTATTTT.